This T cell receptor beta chain was observed in a study of monozygotic twins with cystic fibrosis. Study-wide background: With about 15 PCR cycles, barcoded libraries came from three micrograms of fragmented DNA. The study's findings and limits: Monozygotic CF twins shared more identical nucleotide clonotypes than unrelated patients.

The CDR3 runs to 16 residues. CDR1 LGHNA and CDR2 YSLEER come from the germline V gene. The trim removed 0 bases at V and 4 bases at J, leaving 8 bases unmatched. With respect to this clone: The antigen remains undetermined.

Clones were sequenced by immunoSEQ multiplex PCR, and TCRdb holds only the in-frame ones, with some missing. Of 30,000 or so clones in the sample, under 70% were seen once. Sequenced sample: blood. V gene TRBV4-3 combines with J gene TRBJ1-2, with TRBD1 matching over 7 bases. This clonotype was obtained from a girl aged 10 to 17 with cystic fibrosis. The CDR3 bases are TGCGCCAGCAGCCAAGACACGACAGGGTGGGGCTATGGCTACACCTTC. Protein product: CASSQDTTGWGYGYTF.